The T cell receptor (beta chain) under discussion was sequenced for a study of cytomegalovirus exposure and HLA in healthy donors. On the study more broadly: Among approximately 390 genotyped donors, around 80% fell in the Caucasian-associated ancestry cluster.

This PCR relied on a set of 60 Vbeta primers and 13 Jbeta primers. Sequencing was performed with immunoSEQ multiplex PCR; in TCRdb, only in-frame clones are kept and a portion is missing. This sample has 65,000 to 90,000 clones; 76% occur once, and the top ten carry about 3%. This CDR3 has 16 residues. The V gene's germline CDR1 is SGHTA and CDR2 FQGNSA. Unmatched junction bases numbered 12, after V lost 0 bases and J lost 13 bases. Source material: PBMCs. The receptor's source is a man aged 35-49 years in good health and CMV-seronegative. The chain combines TRBV7-2 with TRBJ2-2; TRBD1 matches 9 bases. The CDR3: CASSLARLDRGIVLFF. The CDR3 DNA reads TGTGCCAGCAGCTTAGCCAGACTGGACAGGGGAATCGTGCTGTTTTTT. Full variable domain (rest looked up from reference TRBV7-2 and TRBJ2-2): GAGVSQSPSNKVTEKGKDVELRCDPISGHTALYWYRQSLGQGLEFLIYFQGNSAPDKSGLPSDRFSAERTGGSVSTLTIQRTQQEDSAVYLCASSLARLDRGIVLFFGEGSRLTVL.